Presented here are 27 T cell receptor beta chains from one specimen sequenced in a study of vaccination and CD4 T cells after COVID-19. CD4+ T cells that had been cultured provided DNA sequenced with the Oncomine TCR Beta short-read assay. In TCRdb, the PCR reads were re-called with MiXCR into one record per CDR3 protein. The sample lists fewer than 15,000 distinct CDR3 sequences, 45% to 55% occurring once. Their cognate antigens are unknown. Noted treatment: roughly 11-day PBMC culture with coronavirus spike peptide pools or control peptides (ViraFEST assay). Sequenced material: CD4+ T cells from blood, cultured in vitro. These TCRs come from a human donor who had recovered from COVID-19.

The V call is TRBV12-3 or TRBV12-4, the J call TRBJ1-6; 10 nucleotides line up with TRBD1. After removal of 5 bases from V and 14 bases from J, the junction contained 9 bases not matched to a gene. The CDR3 has 14 residues. The CDR3 loop is CASSAGTGAITLHF. The CDR3 DNA reads TGTGCCAGCAGTGCCGGGACAGGGGCCATCACCCTCCACTTT.

In its sample, this clonotype was seen once. V gene TRBV5-4 combines with J gene TRBJ1-1; no reliable D call. Trimming removed 3 bases from V and 2 bases from J, with 14 bases in between. Germline CDR1 SGHNT, CDR2 YYREEE (reference sequence). The CDR3 loop spans 15 amino acids. This CDR3 is CASSSKGRRNTEAFF. The CDR3 DNA reads as TGTGCCAGCAGCTCGAAGGGTCGGAGAAACACTGAAGCTTTCTTT.

This clonotype was counted a few times. The CDR3 loop reads CSARDLGRAYEQYF. CDR3 coding DNA: TGCAGTGCTAGAGATCTCGGGAGGGCCTACGAGCAGTACTTC. V gene TRBV20-1 combines with J gene TRBJ2-7; 8 nucleotides match TRBD2. The germline V gene encodes CDR1 DFQATT and CDR2 SNEGSKA (reference sequence). The CDR3 extends over 14 amino acids. The V segment lost 0 bases and the J segment 2 bases; nucleotides outside the gene matches: 3.

J is TRBJ2-2 and V is TRBV3-1; D not resolved. CDR1 and CDR2 from the germline V gene are LGHDT and YNNKEL (reference sequence). CDR3 length: 11 residues. The ends were cut back, 3 bases at V and 7 bases at J, with 3 bases in the middle. DNA for the CDR3: TGTGCCAGCAGCCATATCGGGGAGCTGTTTTTT. It is translated as CASSHIGELFF.

By proportion, this clonotype is medium-sized. V is TRBV20-1 and J is TRBJ2-3; TRBD2 might be the D (6 bases). CDR3 length: 12 residues. The germline V and J ends were trimmed by 3 bases and 11 bases, with 15 bases remaining between them. Germline lookup yields CDR1 DFQATT and CDR2 SNEGSKA (reference sequence). DNA for the CDR3: TGCAGTGCTAGGCCTAGGGAGGTGGGGCAGTATTTT. As protein: CSARPREVGQYF.

The chain uses TRBV29-1 and TRBJ1-3; no firm D call. Trimming pared 6 bases from V and 2 bases from J, leaving 5 bases between. The germline CDR1 and CDR2 sequences are SQVTM and ANQGSEA. The CDR3 contains 11 residues. The CDR3: CSVGAGNTIYF. CDR3 nucleotide sequence: TGCAGCGTGGGAGCTGGAAACACCATATATTTT. Full variable domain (rest looked up from reference TRBV29-1 and TRBJ1-3): SAVISQKPSRDICQRGTSLTIQCQVDSQVTMMFWYRQQPGQSLTLIATANQGSEATYESGFVIDKFPISRPNLTFSTLTVSNMSPEDSSIYLCSVGAGNTIYFGEGSWLTVV.

This sequence joins TRBV20-1 and TRBJ1-2; D is undetermined. The V end was cut by 3 bases, the J end by 3 bases, with 11 bases between. Germline V gene data show CDR1 as DFQATT and CDR2 as SNEGSKA (reference sequence). The CDR3 runs 13 residues. CDR3 DNA sequence: TGCAGTGCTAGGGTATCCTCAGACTATGGCTACACCTTC. It yields the protein CSARVSSDYGYTF.

Regarding this clonotype: The junction departs from germline at one end; a sequencing error may be responsible. J is TRBJ1-1 and V is TRBV7-9, with no clear D. The CDR3 consists of 14 residues. Germline V CDR1 and CDR2: SEHNR, FQNEAQ (reference sequence). For the CDR3, the DNA is TGTGCCAGCAGCTTGGGTGGCATGAACACTGAAGCTTCCTTT. This sequence encodes CASSLGGMNTEASF.

This clonotype was recorded a few times. J is TRBJ1-1 and V is TRBV4-2; tentatively, D is TRBD1 (5 bases). Trimming cost V 0 bases and J 1 base, with 9 bases left between them. This CDR3 spans 15 amino acids. Germline assignment: CDR1 LGHNA and CDR2 YNFKEQ. CDR3 DNA: TGTGCCAGCAGCCAAGAGTATGGACAGAACACTGAAGCTTTCTTT. Its translation: CASSQEYGQNTEAFF.

This clonotype was observed a single time. The chain recombines TRBV19 with TRBJ2-3; unclear D gene. This CDR3 contains 14 residues. Germline values: CDR1 LNHDA, CDR2 SQIVND (reference sequence). V lost 7 bases and J 0 bases, leaving 11 bases between the germline ends. The CDR3 DNA sequence: TGTGCCAGTACCCAGCAGTTTAGCACAGATACGCAGTATTTT. It is translated as CASTQQFSTDTQYF.

The CDR3, as DNA: TGCAGTGCTACGCCAAGGAGGACAGGCGCATACTATGGCTACACCTTC. Amino acid sequence: CSATPRRTGAYYGYTF. The chain links TRBV20-1 to TRBJ1-2, with 7 nucleotides matching TRBD1. Looked up from germline, CDR1 is DFQATT and CDR2 is SNEGSKA (reference sequence). This CDR3 comprises 16 residues. The J segment lost 3 bases and the V segment lost 4 bases, leaving 14 bases of the junction unmatched.

This sequence joins TRBV19 and TRBJ2-5; 7 positions agree with TRBD1. The V segment lost 4 bases and the J segment 5 bases; nucleotides outside the gene matches: 4. CDR1 is LNHDA and CDR2 is SQIVND in the germline V gene (reference sequence). This CDR3 spans 13 amino acids. CDR3 sequence: CASSKQGSETQYF. The DNA for the CDR3 is TGTGCCAGTAGTAAACAGGGGAGTGAGACCCAGTACTTC.

The gene calls are TRBV24-1 and TRBJ2-4; D is uncertain. CDR1 KGHDR and CDR2 SFDVKD come from the germline V gene. The CDR3 extends over 14 amino acids. V was trimmed by 4 bases and J by 7 bases, leaving 13 bases between them. The CDR3 is CATSDSPGRNIQYF. The CDR3 DNA follows: TGTGCCACCAGTGACAGTCCCGGGCGGAACATTCAGTACTTC.

This chain connects TRBV6-1 to TRBJ1-5; 9 bases are a match to TRBD1. Germline V gene lookup returns CDR1 MNHNS and CDR2 SASEGT. V shed 9 bases and J 0 bases; nucleotides not matched to a gene: 15. The CDR3 totals 18 residues. The CDR3 reads CASRPTGQGLFSNQPQHF. CDR3 bases: TGTGCCAGTCGACCTACGGGACAGGGTTTATTTAGCAATCAGCCCCAGCATTTT.

V and J are TRBV9 and TRBJ1-6; 8 bases map to TRBD1. Trimming at V came to 4 bases and at J to 10 bases, leaving 10 bases not matched to a gene. Germline loops: CDR1 SGDLS, CDR2 YYNGEE. The CDR3 is 15 residues long. The CDR3 here is CASSPRTGTGSPLHF. The CDR3 DNA reads TGTGCCAGCAGCCCCCGGACAGGGACGGGGTCACCCCTCCACTTT.

This clonotype was picked up a small number of times. The chain combines TRBV7-9 with TRBJ1-2; D not certain. The V end was cut by 5 bases, the J end by 1 base, with 2 bases between. CDR3 length: 11 amino acids. From germline, CDR1 is SEHNR and CDR2 FQNEAQ (reference sequence). The chain's CDR3 is CASSLNYGYTF. The CDR3 nucleotides are TGTGCCAGCAGCCTTAACTATGGCTACACCTTC.

The chain links TRBV15 to TRBJ2-1; D uncertain. Trimming took 1 base from V and 3 from J, leaving 4 bases between them. The CDR3 consists of 13 residues. Germline V lookup: CDR1 LNHNV, CDR2 YYDKDF (reference sequence). CDR3 in amino acids: CATSRGLYNEQFF. CDR3 nucleotides: TGTGCCACCAGCAGAGGCCTCTACAATGAGCAGTTCTTC.

This clonotype was seen just once. The chain joins TRBV12-3 or TRBV12-4 to TRBJ2-2; a possible D gene is TRBD1 (6 bases). Trimming removed 6 bases at V and 2 bases at J, with 13 bases between. This CDR3 spans 15 amino acids. CDR3 amino acids: CASRLRGSNTGELFF. CDR3 coding DNA: TGTGCCAGCAGACTTAGGGGGAGCAACACCGGGGAGCTGTTTTTT.

The sample holds a few counts of this clonotype. The rearrangement joins TRBV6-2 or TRBV6-3 to TRBJ2-3; 9 bases line up with TRBD2. Per germline, CDR1 MNHEY and CDR2 SVGEGT. V shed 2 bases and J 4 bases; nucleotides not matched to a gene: 4. The CDR3 has 15 residues. CDR3 in amino acids: CASSYPREGADTQYF. CDR3 sequence (DNA): TGTGCCAGCAGTTACCCGCGGGAGGGAGCAGATACGCAGTATTTT.

This clonotype was recorded a few times. This chain connects TRBV28 to TRBJ1-5, with 7 bases matching TRBD1. The CDR3 totals 12 residues. Germline V gives CDR1 MDHEN, CDR2 SYDVKM. Trimming removed 4 bases from V and 7 bases from J; junction bases left unmatched: 1. The CDR3 DNA is TGTGCCAGCAGTTGGGGACAGCAGCCCCAGCATTTT. It encodes CASSWGQQPQHF.

V and J are TRBV19 and TRBJ1-6; no clear D. The ends were cut back, 7 bases at V and 5 bases at J, with 12 bases in the middle. Germline-derived CDR1 and CDR2 are LNHDA and SQIVND (reference sequence). This CDR3 contains 14 residues. CDR3 DNA: TGTGCCAGTAAGGAGGCAGGCAATAATTCACCCCTCCACTTT. Amino acid sequence: CASKEAGNNSPLHF.

The chain carries TRBV29-1 and TRBJ2-7, with D perhaps matching TRBD2 (5 bases). The germline V gene has CDR1 SQVTM and CDR2 ANQGSEA. The CDR3 sequence is 13 residues long. Trimming stripped 5 bases from V and 4 bases from J, with 15 bases between. The CDR3: CSVLDSPKYEQYF. The CDR3 DNA follows: TGCAGCGTTCTGGACTCGCCCAAATACGAGCAGTACTTC.

About this clonotype itself: Sequence at one end of the junction differs from germline and may be a read error. The chain uses TRBV28 and TRBJ1-1; possibly TRBD1 for D (6 bases). The CDR3 runs 15 residues. Germline loops: CDR1 MDHEN, CDR2 SYDVKM. In DNA form, the CDR3 reads TGTGCCAGCAGTTTGTTAGGGGGGGCCGACACCGAAGCTTTCTTT. Its translation is CASSLLGGADTEAFF.

The rearrangement links TRBV11-2 to TRBJ2-5; D is unresolved. Germline assignment: CDR1 SGHAT and CDR2 FQNNGV. V was pared by 8 bases and J by 2 bases, with 12 bases between. The CDR3 is made up of 13 amino acids. CDR3 protein: CASSRVQQETQYF. The CDR3 nucleotides read TGTGCCAGCTCCCGGGTCCAGCAAGAGACCCAGTACTTC.

Here the CDR3 DNA reads TGCAGTGCTAAAAGTGGGCGTGGGCGGGAGAGGATGGAGTACTTC. This sequence encodes CSAKSGRGRERMEYF. The chain recombines TRBV20-1 with TRBJ2-7; the match to TRBD2 covers 7 bases. This CDR3 region has 15 residues. V dropped 4 bases and J dropped 11; count of bases not matched to a gene: 20. The V gene's germline CDR1 is DFQATT and CDR2 SNEGSKA (reference sequence).

This chain uses TRBV28 with TRBJ2-7; D tentatively reads TRBD1 or TRBD2 (5 bases each). This CDR3 is 12 amino acids long. The germline V gene encodes CDR1 MDHEN and CDR2 SYDVKM. V was shortened by 7 bases and J by 7 bases, with 14 bases between the two germline ends. The CDR3 is CASTTLGGEQYF. In nucleotides, the CDR3 is TGTGCCAGCACTACCCTTGGGGGAGAGCAGTACTTC.

This clonotype was observed a few times. This chain connects TRBV2 to TRBJ1-1; D is unclear. The CDR3 is made up of 13 amino acids. Germline CDR1 is SNHLY and CDR2 is FYNNEI. V lost 2 bases and J lost 6, with 10 bases in between. The CDR3 is CASSESSLSEAFF. For the CDR3, the DNA is TGTGCCAGCAGTGAAAGTAGTTTGTCTGAAGCTTTCTTT.